This TCR beta chain was captured by sequencing in a study of T-cell reconstitution after alpha-beta-depleted transplantation in children. This clonotype was detected a few times. Unique molecular identifiers were incorporated into the prepared TCRbeta library. One entry per CDR3 protein results from TCRdb running MiXCR on the PCR reads. The sample includes roughly 610,000 distinct CDR3 sequences, more than 9% of them seen just once. Trimming took off 3 bases at V and 3 bases at J, with 15 bases between the two ends. This CDR3 spans 16 amino acids. The germline gives CDR1 SGHTA, CDR2 FQGNSA. The sample was PBMCs from the stem cell graft donor, taken from the stem cell graft. This receptor was obtained from a human donor who donated a stem cell graft to a child with acute myeloid leukemia. The chain uses TRBV7-2 and TRBJ1-5; D possibly corresponds to TRBD1 (5 bases). The CDR3 DNA is TGTGCCAGCAGCTTCTATACGGGGGTAGACAATCAGCCCCAGCATTTT. This codes for CASSFYTGVDNQPQHF. The full variable domain, rest sourced from reference TRBV7-2 and TRBJ1-5, is GAGVSQSPSNKVTEKGKDVELRCDPISGHTALYWYRQSLGQGLEFLIYFQGNSAPDKSGLPSDRFSAERTGGSVSTLTIQRTQQEDSAVYLCASSFYTGVDNQPQHFGDGTRLSIL.